Included here is one T cell receptor beta chain sequence, with context. Germline V CDR1 and CDR2: SGHTA, FQGNSA. The CDR3 spans 13 residues. Trimming took off 1 base at V and 8 bases at J, with 11 bases between the two ends. The record originates from a study of blood T cell repertoires in COVID-19. TCRdb's table, derived via immunoSEQ multiplex PCR, lists solely in-frame clones and lacks some. The data contain approximately 320,000 clones, roughly 91% of them singletons. The chain combines TRBV7-2 with TRBJ1-2; tentative D call: TRBD1 (6 bases). The clonotype comes from a woman in her thirties with COVID-19, enrolled during active disease. The sequencing sample was made of peripheral blood. CDR3 sequence: CASSLGGLRGYTF. The CDR3 DNA follows: TGTGCCAGCAGCTTAGGGGGGCTCAGGGGCTACACCTTC.